These 2 T cell receptor beta chains came from one sample sequenced in a study of T cell responses to AZD1222 COVID-19 vaccine. Generated by immunoSEQ multiplex PCR, the TCRdb table keeps only in-frame clones and is missing some. The sample lists fewer than 95,000 clones, over 75% occurring once. Specimen: peripheral blood, collected on day 0 of AZD1222 vaccination. These receptors originate from an adult in good health.

The chain joins TRBV7-2 to TRBJ1-2; the D is unclear. CDR3 length: 16 amino acids. CDR1 and CDR2 (germline): SGHTA, FQGNSA. V was clipped by 1 base and J by 7 bases, with 19 bases between them. The CDR3 DNA follows: TGTGCCAGCAGCTTAGTTTTCGGCAGTCCTCCCTTTGGCTACACCTTC. Protein sequence: CASSLVFGSPPFGYTF.

The chain recombines TRBV12-3 or TRBV12-4 with TRBJ1-2; no clear D gene. V lost 7 bases and J 2 bases, leaving 11 bases between the germline ends. This CDR3 has 13 residues. The CDR3 here is CASTTDGNYGYTF. CDR3 nucleotides: TGTGCCAGCACCACAGACGGGAACTATGGCTACACCTTC.